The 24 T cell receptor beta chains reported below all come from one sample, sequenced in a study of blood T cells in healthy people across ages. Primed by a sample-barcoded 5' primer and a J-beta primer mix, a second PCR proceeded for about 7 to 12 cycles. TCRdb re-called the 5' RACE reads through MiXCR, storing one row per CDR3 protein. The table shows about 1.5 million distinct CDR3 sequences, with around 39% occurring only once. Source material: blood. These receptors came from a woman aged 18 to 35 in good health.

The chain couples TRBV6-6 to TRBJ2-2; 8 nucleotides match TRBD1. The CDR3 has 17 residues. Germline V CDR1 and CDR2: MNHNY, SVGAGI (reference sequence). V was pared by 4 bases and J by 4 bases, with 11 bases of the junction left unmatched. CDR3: CASSFPGQGGSTGELFF. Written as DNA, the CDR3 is TGTGCCAGCAGTTTTCCCGGACAGGGAGGTAGCACCGGGGAGCTGTTTTTT.

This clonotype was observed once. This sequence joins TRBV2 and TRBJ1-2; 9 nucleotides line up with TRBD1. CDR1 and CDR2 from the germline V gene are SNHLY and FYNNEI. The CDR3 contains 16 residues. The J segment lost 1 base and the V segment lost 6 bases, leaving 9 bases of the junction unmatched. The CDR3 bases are TGTGCCAGCAGACTAAACCGGGACAGGGTTAACTATGGCTACACCTTC. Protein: CASRLNRDRVNYGYTF.

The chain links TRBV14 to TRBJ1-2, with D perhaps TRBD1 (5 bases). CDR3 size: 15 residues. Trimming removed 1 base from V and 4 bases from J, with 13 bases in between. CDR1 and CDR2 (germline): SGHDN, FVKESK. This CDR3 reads CASSQVGRTFYGYTF. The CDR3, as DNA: TGTGCCAGCAGCCAAGTGGGACGGACTTTCTATGGCTACACCTTC.

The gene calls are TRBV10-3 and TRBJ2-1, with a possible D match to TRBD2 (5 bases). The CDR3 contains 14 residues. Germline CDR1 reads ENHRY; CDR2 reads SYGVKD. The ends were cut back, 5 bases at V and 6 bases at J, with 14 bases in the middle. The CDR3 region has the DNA TGTGCCATCAGTCCGGGGTACATGGGCAATGAGCAGTTCTTC. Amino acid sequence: CAISPGYMGNEQFF.

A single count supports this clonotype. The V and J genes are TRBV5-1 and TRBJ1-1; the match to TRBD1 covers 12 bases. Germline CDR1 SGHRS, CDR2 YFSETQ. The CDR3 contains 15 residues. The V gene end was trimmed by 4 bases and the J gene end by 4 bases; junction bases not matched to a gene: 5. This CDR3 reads CASSRGTGGVTEAFF. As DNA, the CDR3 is TGCGCCAGCAGCCGAGGGACAGGGGGCGTCACTGAAGCTTTCTTT. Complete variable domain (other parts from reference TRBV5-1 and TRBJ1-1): KAGVTQTPRYLIKTRGQQVTLSCSPISGHRSVSWYQQTPGQGLQFLFEYFSETQRNKGNFPGRFSGRQFSNSRSEMNVSTLELGDSALYLCASSRGTGGVTEAFFGQGTRLTVV.

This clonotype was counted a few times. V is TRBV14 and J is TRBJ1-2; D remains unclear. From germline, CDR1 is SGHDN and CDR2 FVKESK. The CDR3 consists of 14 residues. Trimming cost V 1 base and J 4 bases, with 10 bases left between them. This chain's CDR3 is CASSQVRVGYGYTF. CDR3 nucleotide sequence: TGTGCCAGCAGCCAAGTTCGGGTTGGCTATGGCTACACCTTC.

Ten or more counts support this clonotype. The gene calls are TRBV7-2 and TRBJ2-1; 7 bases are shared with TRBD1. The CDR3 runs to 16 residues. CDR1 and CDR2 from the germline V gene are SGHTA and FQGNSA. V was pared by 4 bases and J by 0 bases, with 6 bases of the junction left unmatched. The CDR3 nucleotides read TGTGCCAGCAGCTCTAGGACAGGTTCCTCCTACAATGAGCAGTTCTTC. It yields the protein CASSSRTGSSYNEQFF. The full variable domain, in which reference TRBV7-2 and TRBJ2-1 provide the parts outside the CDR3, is GAGVSQSPSNKVTEKGKDVELRCDPISGHTALYWYRQSLGQGLEFLIYFQGNSAPDKSGLPSDRFSAERTGGSVSTLTIQRTQQEDSAVYLCASSSRTGSSYNEQFFGPGTRLTVL.

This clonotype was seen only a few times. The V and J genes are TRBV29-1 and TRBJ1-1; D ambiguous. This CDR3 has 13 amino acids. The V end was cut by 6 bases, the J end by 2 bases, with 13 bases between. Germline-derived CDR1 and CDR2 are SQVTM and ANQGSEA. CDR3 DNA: TGCAGCGTGAAAGGGCAGGCAAACACTGAAGCTTTCTTT. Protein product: CSVKGQANTEAFF.

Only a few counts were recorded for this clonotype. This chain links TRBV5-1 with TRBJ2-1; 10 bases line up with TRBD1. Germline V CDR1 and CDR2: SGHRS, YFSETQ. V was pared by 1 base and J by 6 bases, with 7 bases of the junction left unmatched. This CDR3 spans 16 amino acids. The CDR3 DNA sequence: TGCGCCAGCAGCTTGAGGGGACAGGGGCCACCCAATGAGCAGTTCTTC. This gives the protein CASSLRGQGPPNEQFF. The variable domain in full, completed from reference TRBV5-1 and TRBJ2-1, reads KAGVTQTPRYLIKTRGQQVTLSCSPISGHRSVSWYQQTPGQGLQFLFEYFSETQRNKGNFPGRFSGRQFSNSRSEMNVSTLELGDSALYLCASSLRGQGPPNEQFFGPGTRLTVL.

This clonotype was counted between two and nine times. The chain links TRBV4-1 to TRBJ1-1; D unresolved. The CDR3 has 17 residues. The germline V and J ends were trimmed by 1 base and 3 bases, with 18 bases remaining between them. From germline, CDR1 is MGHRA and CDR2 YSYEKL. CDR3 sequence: CASSQVSSGILHTEAFF. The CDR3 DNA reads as TGCGCCAGCAGCCAAGTGTCCAGTGGTATCCTTCACACTGAAGCTTTCTTT.

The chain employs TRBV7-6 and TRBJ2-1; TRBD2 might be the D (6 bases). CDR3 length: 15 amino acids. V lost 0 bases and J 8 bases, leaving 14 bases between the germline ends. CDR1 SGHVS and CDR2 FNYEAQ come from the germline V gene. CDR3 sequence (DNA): TGTGCCAGCAGCTTAGCGGCGGGGCCAGCTGATGAGCAGTTCTTC. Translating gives CASSLAAGPADEQFF.

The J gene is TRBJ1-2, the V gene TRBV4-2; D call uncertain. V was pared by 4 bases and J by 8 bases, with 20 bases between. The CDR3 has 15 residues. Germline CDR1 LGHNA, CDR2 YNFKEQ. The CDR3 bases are TGTGCCAGCAGCCCTGGGGAGGGTGGGTCTGTCGGCTACACCTTC. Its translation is CASSPGEGGSVGYTF.

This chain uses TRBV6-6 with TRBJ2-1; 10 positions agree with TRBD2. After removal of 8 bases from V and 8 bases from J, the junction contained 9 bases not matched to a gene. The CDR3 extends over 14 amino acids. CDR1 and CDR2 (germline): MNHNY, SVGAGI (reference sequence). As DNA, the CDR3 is TGTGCCAGCCTGGCTAGCGGGAGAACGGATGAGCAGTTCTTC. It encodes CASLASGRTDEQFF.

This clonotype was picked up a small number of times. The CDR3 loop is CSALAGVYEQFF. The CDR3 DNA reads TGCAGTGCCCTAGCGGGAGTCTATGAGCAGTTCTTC. V usage is TRBV20-1 and J usage is TRBJ2-1, with TRBD2 identical over 10 bases. The V segment lost 6 bases and the J segment 8 bases; nucleotides outside the gene matches: 4. In germline, CDR1 is DFQATT, CDR2 SNEGSKA (reference sequence). This CDR3 has 12 residues.

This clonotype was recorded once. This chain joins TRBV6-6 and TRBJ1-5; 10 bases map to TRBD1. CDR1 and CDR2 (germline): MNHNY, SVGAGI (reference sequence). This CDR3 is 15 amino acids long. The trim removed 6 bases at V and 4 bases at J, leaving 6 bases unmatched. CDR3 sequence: CASSPGTGENQPQHF. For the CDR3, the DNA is TGTGCCAGCAGCCCCGGGACAGGGGAAAATCAGCCCCAGCATTTT.

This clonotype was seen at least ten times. The DNA for the CDR3 is TGTGCCAGCAGCGTAGCCGCCGGGCACTTCTATAGCGGCTACACCTTC. Translation: CASSVAAGHFYSGYTF. This chain connects TRBV9 to TRBJ1-2; the D is unclear. Trimming cost V 0 bases and J 8 bases, with 20 bases left between them. This CDR3 spans 16 amino acids. Germline assignment: CDR1 SGDLS and CDR2 YYNGEE.

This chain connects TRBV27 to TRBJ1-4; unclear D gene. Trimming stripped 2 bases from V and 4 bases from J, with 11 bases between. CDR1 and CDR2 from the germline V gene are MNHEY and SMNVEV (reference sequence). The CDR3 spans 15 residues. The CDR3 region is CASSLVPAFNEKLFF. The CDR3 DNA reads TGTGCCAGCAGTTTAGTCCCAGCCTTTAATGAAAAACTGTTTTTT. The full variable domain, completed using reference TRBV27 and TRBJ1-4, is EAQVTQNPRYLITVTGKKLTVTCSQNMNHEYMSWYRQDPGLGLRQIYYSMNVEVTDKGDVPEGYKVSRKEKRNFPLILESPSPNQTSLYFCASSLVPAFNEKLFFGSGTQLSVL.

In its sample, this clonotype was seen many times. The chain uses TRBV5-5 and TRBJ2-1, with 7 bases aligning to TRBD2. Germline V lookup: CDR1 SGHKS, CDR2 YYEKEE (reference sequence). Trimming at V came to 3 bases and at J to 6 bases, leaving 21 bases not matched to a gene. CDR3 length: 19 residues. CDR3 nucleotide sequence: TGTGCCAGCAGCTCCGCACTAGCGACAAACGGTCTACTCGGCAATGAGCAGTTCTTC. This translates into CASSSALATNGLLGNEQFF.

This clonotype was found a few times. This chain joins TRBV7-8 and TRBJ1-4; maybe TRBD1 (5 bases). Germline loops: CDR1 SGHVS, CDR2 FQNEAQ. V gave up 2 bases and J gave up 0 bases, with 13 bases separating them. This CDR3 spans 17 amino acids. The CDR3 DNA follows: TGTGCCAGCAGCTTAAACTGGGACGGATCAACTAATGAAAAACTGTTTTTT. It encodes CASSLNWDGSTNEKLFF.

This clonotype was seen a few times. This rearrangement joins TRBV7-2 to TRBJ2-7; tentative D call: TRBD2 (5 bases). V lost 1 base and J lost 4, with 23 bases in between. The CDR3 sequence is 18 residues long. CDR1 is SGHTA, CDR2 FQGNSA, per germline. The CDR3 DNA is TGTGCCAGCAGCTTAGTGTTCCGGGTGGCGGGTCAGAGGTACGAGCAGTACTTC. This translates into CASSLVFRVAGQRYEQYF.

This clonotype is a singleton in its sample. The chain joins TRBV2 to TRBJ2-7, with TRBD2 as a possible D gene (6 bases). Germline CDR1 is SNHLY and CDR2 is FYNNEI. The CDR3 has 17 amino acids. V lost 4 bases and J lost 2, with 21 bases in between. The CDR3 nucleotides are TGTGCCAGCAGTGTAATGCCCGATGCGGGACGCACCTACGAGCAGTACTTC. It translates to CASSVMPDAGRTYEQYF.

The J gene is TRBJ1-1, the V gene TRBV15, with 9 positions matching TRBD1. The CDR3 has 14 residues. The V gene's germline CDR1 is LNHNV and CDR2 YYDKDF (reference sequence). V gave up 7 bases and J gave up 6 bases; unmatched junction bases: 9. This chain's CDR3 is CATTSDRGKAEAFF. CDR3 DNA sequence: TGTGCCACCACCTCGGACAGGGGTAAAGCTGAAGCTTTCTTT.

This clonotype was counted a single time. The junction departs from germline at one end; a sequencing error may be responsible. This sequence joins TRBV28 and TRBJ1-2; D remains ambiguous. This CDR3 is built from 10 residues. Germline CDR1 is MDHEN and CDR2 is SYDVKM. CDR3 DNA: TGTGCCGGCAGCAACCGGGGCTACACCTTC. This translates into CAGSNRGYTF.

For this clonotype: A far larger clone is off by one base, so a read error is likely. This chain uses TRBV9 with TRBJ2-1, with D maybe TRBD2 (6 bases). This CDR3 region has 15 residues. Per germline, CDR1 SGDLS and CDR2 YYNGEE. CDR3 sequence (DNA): TGTGTCAGCAGCGTTGGAGGGAGCTCCTACAATGAGCAGTTCTTC. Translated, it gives CVSSVGGSSYNEQFF.